The 3 T cell receptor beta chains presented below share a single source sample, sequenced in a study of lymphopenia after photon versus proton radiotherapy. Data came from immunoSEQ multiplex PCR; TCRdb stores just in-frame clones and leaves some out. The repertoire holds about 65,000 clones, 87% seen once, with 11% in the top ten. The material was peripheral blood, obtained from a patient treated with proton-based radiotherapy. All receptors come from a man older than 75 with esophageal cancer.

The rearrangement joins TRBV7-6 to TRBJ1-5; D is undetermined. Germline V lookup: CDR1 SGHVS, CDR2 FNYEAQ. Trimming removed 0 bases at V and 7 bases at J, with 4 bases between. CDR3 length: 12 amino acids. CDR3 amino acids: CASSLAGQPQHF. The CDR3 nucleotides read TGTGCCAGCAGCTTAGCGGGACAGCCCCAGCATTTT.

This clone came up a few times. The chain recombines TRBV9 with TRBJ2-5; 7 bases match TRBD2. CDR1 is SGDLS and CDR2 is YYNGEE in the germline V gene. V gave up 0 bases and J gave up 3 bases; unmatched junction bases: 5. The CDR3 spans 15 residues. CDR3 loop: CASSVAGGREETQYF. The CDR3 DNA reads as TGTGCCAGCAGCGTAGCGGGGGGACGGGAAGAGACCCAGTACTTC.

V is TRBV30 and J is TRBJ2-7; no firm D call. Germline loops: CDR1 GTSNPN, CDR2 SVGIG (reference sequence). The germline V and J ends were trimmed by 4 bases and 7 bases, with 17 bases remaining between them. CDR3 length: 13 residues. The CDR3 DNA reads TGTGCCTGGAAGTTTTCCCCGCTGGGGGAGCAGTACTTC. This gives the protein CAWKFSPLGEQYF.